This TCR beta chain was found in a study of CD8+CD57+ T cells in acquired aplastic anemia. Study summary: Quantities of DNA derived from sorted CD4+ and CD8+ cells averaged about 3.2 ug.

Findings and caveats of the study: Simpson's diversity of CD8+ cells was not significantly different in patients compared with controls. Found in both controls and patients were approximately 29 CD8+ CDR3 sequences.

Profiling of TCR beta VDJ combinations and CDR3 sequences used genomic DNA as template. TCRdb reanalysed the reads using MiXCR and keeps one entry per CDR3 protein. The data show 150,000 to 200,000 distinct CDR3 sequences, 45% to 55% seen once. Previously, flow cytometry had revealed CD8+CD57+ cell expansion in the patients chosen for sequencing. The length of the CDR3 is 12 residues. Germline V gives CDR1 SEHNR, CDR2 FQNEAQ (reference sequence). V was clipped by 5 bases and J by 7 bases, with 12 bases between them. As concerns this clonotype: The antigen remains unidentified.

The chain uses TRBV7-9 and TRBJ2-7; D perhaps matches TRBD1 (6 bases). This TCR came from a human donor with aplastic anemia. Sequencing was done on a sample of sorted CD4+, CD8+, or CD8+CD57+ T cells (not recorded which) from PBMCs. The CDR3 protein is CASSPAGEEQYF. The CDR3 DNA sequence: TGTGCCAGCAGCCCTGCAGGGGAAGAGCAGTACTTC.